These 21 T cell receptor beta chains were sequenced from one sample in a study of blood T cells in healthy people across ages. A second PCR of roughly 6 to 12 cycles used a sample-barcoded 5' primer and a J-beta primer mix. TCRdb reanalysed the 5' RACE reads using MiXCR and keeps one entry per CDR3 protein. The sample comprises a few hundred thousand distinct CDR3 sequences, approximately 25% of which are singletons, and around a sixth rests with the top ten. Sequences were obtained from blood. All receptors derive from a woman in her 70s in good health.

This chain joins TRBV7-9 and TRBJ1-1, with D possibly being TRBD1 (5 bases). Germline loops: CDR1 SEHNR, CDR2 FQNEAQ (reference sequence). Trimming shortened V by 1 base and J by 7 bases, and 7 bases separated the two germline ends. This CDR3 region has 12 residues. The CDR3 loop is CASSLGGYEAFF. CDR3 nucleotide sequence: TGTGCCAGCAGCTTAGGGGGCTATGAAGCTTTCTTT.

This clonotype was seen at least ten times. The chain carries TRBV27 and TRBJ2-1; a possible D gene is TRBD1 (6 bases). This CDR3 region has 15 residues. V gave up 3 bases and J gave up 4 bases, with 13 bases separating them. Per the germline V gene, CDR1 is MNHEY and CDR2 is SMNVEV (reference sequence). The CDR3 nucleotides are TGTGCCAGCAGTTTCGCCCTTAGGGGGTACAATGAGCAGTTCTTC. Translating it yields CASSFALRGYNEQFF.

The rearrangement joins TRBV5-1 to TRBJ2-7; D might be TRBD2 (5 bases). Germline V CDR1 and CDR2: SGHRS, YFSETQ. V shed 0 bases and J shed 0 bases, with 10 bases lying between them. The CDR3 length is 15 residues. CDR3 region: CASSLGQDSSYEQYF. The CDR3 DNA is TGCGCCAGCAGCTTGGGTCAGGACTCCTCCTACGAGCAGTACTTC.

This rearrangement joins TRBV18 to TRBJ2-5; D is unresolved. The DNA end lines up better with TRBJ2-7; the J call may be wrong. This CDR3 is 14 amino acids long. Germline V gene lookup returns CDR1 KGHSH and CDR2 LQKENI. CDR3 amino acids: CASTNRRISYEQYF. CDR3 DNA sequence: TGTGCCAGCACCAACCGGCGAATCTCCTACGAGCAGTACTTC.

J is TRBJ1-5 and V is TRBV7-2, with unresolved D. With 1 base removed from V and 7 bases from J, the gap between germline ends came to 8 bases. Looked up from germline, CDR1 is SGHTA and CDR2 is FQGNSA. The CDR3 has 13 residues. The CDR3 region is CASSLVGHQPQHF. CDR3 nucleotide sequence: TGTGCCAGCAGCTTAGTGGGCCACCAGCCCCAGCATTTT.

The CDR3 nucleotides are TGTGCCAGCAGTGAATTCCGCGGCACCCAAGAGACCCAGTACTTC. It translates to CASSEFRGTQETQYF. This chain uses TRBV25-1 with TRBJ2-5; no firm D call. The CDR3 spans 15 residues. The V end was cut by 1 base, the J end by 1 base, with 10 bases between. Germline V gives CDR1 MGHDK, CDR2 SYGVNS. Using reference TRBV25-1 and TRBJ2-5 for the parts outside the CDR3, the full variable domain is EADIYQTPRYLVIGTGKKITLECSQTMGHDKMYWYQQDPGMELHLIHYSYGVNSTEKGDLSSESTVSRIRTEHFPLTLESARPSHTSQYLCASSEFRGTQETQYFGPGTRLLVL.

This clonotype was observed a few times. V gene TRBV5-6 combines with J gene TRBJ1-1; D uncertain. The CDR3 loop spans 17 amino acids. The germline V and J ends were trimmed by 4 bases and 4 bases, with 23 bases remaining between them. Germline-derived CDR1 and CDR2 are SGHDT and YYEEEE. The CDR3 reads CASSRRKNGYWGTEAFF. CDR3 bases: TGTGCCAGCAGCAGACGAAAGAACGGTTACTGGGGCACTGAAGCTTTCTTT. Full variable domain (rest looked up from reference TRBV5-6 and TRBJ1-1): DAGVTQSPTHLIKTRGQQVTLRCSPKSGHDTVSWYQQALGQGPQFIFQYYEEEERQRGNFPDRFSGHQFPNYSSELNVNALLLGDSALYLCASSRRKNGYWGTEAFFGQGTRLTVV.

This clonotype was detected only a few times. The chain has TRBV20-1 and TRBJ1-1; D is possibly TRBD1 (6 bases). In germline, CDR1 is DFQATT, CDR2 SNEGSKA (reference sequence). The CDR3 has 12 residues. Trimming took 5 bases from V and 11 from J, leaving 18 bases between them. CDR3 coding DNA: TGCAGTGCTCACAATACAGGGCAGGGGGCTTTCTTT. Protein product: CSAHNTGQGAFF.

This clonotype was counted ten times or more. V is TRBV9 and J is TRBJ2-1; TRBD2 aligns across 10 bases. Trimming removed 0 bases from V and 4 bases from J; junction bases left unmatched: 4. In germline, CDR1 is SGDLS, CDR2 YYNGEE. CDR3 length: 16 residues. In DNA, the CDR3 is TGTGCCAGCAGCGTAGGTAGCGGGGGGACATACAATGAGCAGTTCTTC. It yields the protein CASSVGSGGTYNEQFF.

The chain carries TRBV7-2 and TRBJ2-3; D is tentatively TRBD1 or TRBD2 (6 bases each). V shed 6 bases and J shed 2 bases, with 12 bases lying between them. CDR1 SGHTA and CDR2 FQGNSA come from the germline V gene. CDR3 length equals 14 residues. This chain's CDR3 is CASRLRGDTDTQYF. In DNA, the CDR3 is TGTGCCAGCAGACTGAGGGGGGACACAGATACGCAGTATTTT.

This clonotype was seen only once. This rearrangement joins TRBV5-6 to TRBJ2-7, with TRBD1 identical over 8 bases. Germline assignment: CDR1 SGHDT and CDR2 YYEEEE. V shed 2 bases and J 6 bases; nucleotides not matched to a gene: 10. This CDR3 has 15 amino acids. CDR3 sequence: CASSLGDRTPGEQYF. CDR3 nucleotide sequence: TGTGCCAGCAGCTTAGGGGACAGGACGCCTGGCGAGCAGTACTTC.

The gene calls are TRBV7-9 and TRBJ2-5; D may be TRBD1 (6 bases). Germline V lookup: CDR1 SEHNR, CDR2 FQNEAQ (reference sequence). There are 17 residues in the CDR3. The V and J ends lost 6 bases and 1 base respectively, with 21 bases between them. The CDR3 DNA follows: TGTGCCAGCAGAAACTACCAAAGCAGGGGCTTCCAAGAGACCCAGTACTTC. This sequence encodes CASRNYQSRGFQETQYF.

The V gene is TRBV30, the J gene TRBJ1-1; no reliable D call. With 8 bases removed from V and 0 bases from J, the gap between germline ends came to 13 bases. The length of the CDR3 is 13 residues. Germline V gene lookup returns CDR1 GTSNPN and CDR2 SVGIG (reference sequence). The CDR3 DNA is TGTGCCCGGTCACTGACCGTGAACACTGAAGCTTTCTTT. It translates to CARSLTVNTEAFF.

This clonotype was seen ten or more times. The V call is TRBV29-1, the J call TRBJ2-1; no clear D gene. In germline, CDR1 is SQVTM, CDR2 ANQGSEA. The V gene lost 3 bases and the J gene lost 2 bases, with 5 bases spanning the gap. The CDR3 is 12 amino acids. The CDR3 protein is CSVDYTYNEQFF. The CDR3 DNA reads as TGCAGCGTTGACTATACCTACAATGAGCAGTTCTTC.

The rearrangement links TRBV20-1 to TRBJ1-2, with D hard to call. The germline V and J ends were trimmed by 5 bases and 3 bases, with 7 bases remaining between them. Germline CDR1 and CDR2: DFQATT and SNEGSKA (reference sequence). The CDR3 length is 11 residues. The CDR3 here is CSALRDYGYTF. In nucleotides, the CDR3 is TGCAGTGCTCTCCGGGACTATGGCTACACCTTC.

The chain links TRBV20-1 to TRBJ2-4, with 11 bases identical to TRBD2. CDR3 length equals 14 residues. CDR1 and CDR2 (germline): DFQATT, SNEGSKA (reference sequence). The J segment lost 5 bases and the V segment lost 4 bases, leaving 4 bases of the junction unmatched. The CDR3 reads CSAKLAGGENIQYF. CDR3 sequence (DNA): TGCAGTGCTAAATTAGCGGGGGGGGAAAACATTCAGTACTTC.

This clonotype has a handful of counts. The chain links TRBV5-1 to TRBJ2-5; a possible D gene is TRBD2 (6 bases). Per germline, CDR1 SGHRS and CDR2 YFSETQ. This CDR3 spans 13 amino acids. V was shortened by 5 bases and J by 5 bases, with 13 bases between the two germline ends. The CDR3 DNA follows: TGCGCCAGCAGTCCGGACGCGGGGGAGACCCAGTACTTC. It is translated as CASSPDAGETQYF.

J is TRBJ1-4 and V is TRBV5-1, with a possible D match to TRBD1 (6 bases). V lost 2 bases and J lost 8, with 13 bases in between. The length of the CDR3 is 14 residues. The germline CDR1 and CDR2 sequences are SGHRS and YFSETQ. Here the CDR3 reads CASSLQGRAEKLFF. DNA for the CDR3: TGCGCCAGCAGCTTACAGGGTAGAGCCGAAAAACTGTTTTTT.

V usage is TRBV24-1 and J usage is TRBJ2-5; D gene ambiguous. Judging by the DNA end, TRBJ2-1 fits better; the J call may be wrong. Per germline, CDR1 KGHDR and CDR2 SFDVKD. The CDR3 is made up of 14 amino acids. Here the CDR3 DNA reads TGTGCCACCAGTGATGGGATGACGATCAATGAGCAGTTCTTC. As protein: CATSDGMTINEQFF.

A few counts support this clonotype. The gene calls are TRBV29-1 and TRBJ2-7, with 10 bases matching TRBD1. The CDR3 runs 15 residues. In germline, CDR1 is SQVTM, CDR2 ANQGSEA. V lost 6 bases, J lost 3 bases, and 11 bases stayed unmatched. CDR3 coding DNA: TGCAGCGTAACCCTCTTGGGGACAGGGGACTACGAGCAGTACTTC. Its protein product is CSVTLLGTGDYEQYF.

The chain couples TRBV6-6 to TRBJ2-3, with D possibly matching TRBD2 (6 bases). V lost 6 bases to trimming and J lost 1 base, with 11 bases between them. This CDR3 has 14 residues. The germline gives CDR1 MNHNY, CDR2 SVGAGI (reference sequence). The CDR3 sequence: CASSGGAGTDTQYF. The CDR3 DNA reads TGTGCCAGCAGCGGAGGGGCGGGCACAGATACGCAGTATTTT.